Listed here are 5 T cell receptor delta chains from one sample, sequenced in a study of gamma-delta T cells after stem cell transplantation. TCRdb redid the clone calls on the RT-PCR reads with CATT. The sample carries approximately 1,300 delta-chain clones, around 4.8% recorded once. The sequenced material came from gamma-delta T cells. These receptors were collected from a human donor. It is not recorded whose cells these are; they may come from a transplant donor.

Worth noting for this clone: Given a far larger clone just one base away, this is likely a sequencing read error. Other DNA sequences in this specimen translate into the identical CDR3. The chain has TRDV2 and TRDJ3; the D gene is possibly TRDD3 (5 bases). The CDR3 contains 18 residues. Germline V lookup: CDR1 GEAIGNYY, CDR2 EKD. The CDR3 loop is CACDTEWESSWDTRQMFF. The CDR3 nucleotides are TGTGCCTGTGACACCGAGTGGGAGAGCTCCTGGGACACCCGACAGATGTTCTTC.

Comments on this clone: It is likely a read error: a sequence one base away is far more abundant. The sample holds other DNA sequences that translate to the same CDR3. This sequence joins TRDV2 and TRDJ1; D is perhaps TRDD2 or TRDD3 (7 bases each). This CDR3 region has 19 residues. V was clipped by 1 base and J by 5 bases, with 28 bases between them. CDR1 GEAIGNYY and CDR2 EKD come from the germline V gene. The CDR3 region has the DNA TGTGCCTGTGACACGGCGGGCTTTCCTACTGGGGCTTATGGTGATAAACTCATCTTT. Encoded protein: CACDTAGFPTGAYGDKLIF.

As concerns this clone: A far larger clone lies a single base away; this is likely a read error. The sample carries other DNA sequences with the same CDR3. This chain links TRDV2 with TRDJ1, with a tentative D call TRDD3 (6 bases). Germline V gene lookup returns CDR1 GEAIGNYY and CDR2 EKD. This CDR3 spans 15 amino acids. Trimming shortened V by 7 bases and J by 1 base, and 18 bases separated the two germline ends. The CDR3 DNA reads as TGTGCCTGCGATTTGGTGGGGGGAACCACCGATAAACTCATCTTT. It translates to CACDLVGGTTDKLIF.

This clone appeared a few times. One base separates it from a far larger clone, so it is likely a read error. Within the sample, other DNA sequences also encode this same CDR3. The chain combines TRDV2 with TRDJ1, with D perhaps TRDD3 (5 bases). Germline lookup yields CDR1 GEAIGNYY and CDR2 EKD. The length of the CDR3 is 15 residues. V shed 0 bases and J shed 5 bases, with 15 bases lying between them. CDR3: CACDTIVPRGDKLIF. The DNA for the CDR3 is TGTGCCTGTGACACCATTGTGCCGCGGGGAGATAAACTCATCTTT.

The table lists this clone with a few counts. A single base is all that separates this from a far larger clone, so a read error is likely. In the same sample, other DNA sequences code for this CDR3. The V call is TRDV2, the J call TRDJ1; D gene uncertain. The CDR3 spans 14 residues. Trimming removed 6 bases from V and 5 bases from J, with 18 bases in between. Germline V gene data show CDR1 as GEAIGNYY and CDR2 as EKD. In DNA, the CDR3 is TGTGCCTGTATCCCACTTGGGTACAGGGATAAACTCATCTTT. It encodes CACIPLGYRDKLIF.